This T cell receptor beta chain was captured in a study of OX40 agonist ivuxolimab in advanced cancers. Study in general: Patients received the agonistic anti-OX40 (CD134) antibody ivuxolimab. Partial response was recorded in three patients: one hepatocellular carcinoma and two cutaneous melanoma cases.

Clones were sequenced by immunoSEQ multiplex PCR, and TCRdb holds only the in-frame ones, with some missing. The sample records 50,000 to 55,000 clones, roughly 84% being singletons. Findings of the study overall: The average count of expanded clones was higher among CD8+ T cells than among CD4+. Doses of 0.1 to 3.0 mg/kg were accompanied by clonal expansion of CD4+ and CD8+ blood T cells by week 6.

About this clone: Antigen unknown.

With 8 bases removed from V and 2 bases from J, the gap between germline ends came to 4 bases. This CDR3 contains 10 residues. The germline CDR1 and CDR2 sequences are SGHNT and YENEEA. Sequenced material: CD4+ or CD8+ T cells sorted from blood, taken in a trial of the OX40 agonist ivuxolimab. The V call is TRBV11-3, the J call TRBJ2-7; no definite D call. The source is an adult with an advanced solid tumor such as melanoma, head and neck, liver or kidney cancer. In nucleotides, the CDR3 is TGTGCCAGCGGACCCTACGAGCAGTACTTC. It translates to CASGPYEQYF. The full variable domain, its missing parts supplied by reference TRBV11-3 and TRBJ2-7, is EAGVVQSPRYKIIEKKQPVAFWCNPISGHNTLYWYLQNLGQGPELLIRYENEEAVDDSQLPKDRFSAERLKGVDSTLKIQPAELGDSAVYLCASGPYEQYFGPGTRLTVT.